This T cell receptor (beta chain) was documented in a study of blood T cell repertoires in COVID-19. For the study at large: From the United States, Italy and Spain came samples of acute and convalescent COVID-19. PBMCs, B-cell-depleted T cells, or T cells were the source of the cDNA or gDNA that made up the material.

Germline lookup yields CDR1 SNHLY and CDR2 FYNNEI. This CDR3 region has 13 residues. V trimming: 8 bases; J trimming: 0 bases; junction bases outside the gene matches: 3. Sequencing used immunoSEQ multiplex PCR; TCRdb keeps in-frame clones, though not all of them. The data contain roughly 67,000 clones, approximately 93% of them seen just once; the ten biggest clones take up approximately 2.9%. The sequence came from a man aged 70 or older with active COVID-19. This sequence joins TRBV2 and TRBJ1-2, with TRBD1 matching 7 bases. The sample consisted of peripheral blood. The CDR3 DNA is TGTGCCAGCGCGGGACAGACTAACTATGGCTACACCTTC. The encoded protein is CASAGQTNYGYTF. The full variable domain, with the rest looked up from reference TRBV2 and TRBJ1-2, is EPEVTQTPSHQVTQMGQEVILRCVPISNHLYFYWYRQILGQKVEFLVSFYNNEISEKSEIFDDQFSVERPDGSNFTLKIRSTKLEDSAMYFCASAGQTNYGYTFGSGTRLTVV.